This TCR beta chain emerged from a study of radiation and T cells in renal cell carcinoma. Time point denoted: blood 4 weeks post-SBRT, at nephrectomy. Treatment of the sample: 15 Gy SBRT to primary tumor, nephrectomy 4 weeks later. The CDR3 spans 15 residues. The germline CDR1 and CDR2 sequences are SEHNR and FQNEAQ (reference sequence). V was shortened by 7 bases and J by 4 bases, with 17 bases between the two germline ends. Regarding this clone: Its target is unknown.

Study outcomes and limitations: Top tumor clonotypes rose in blood 2 weeks post-radiation, then contracted.

Some clones are missing from TCRdb's copy, which holds only in-frame ones; the method was immunoSEQ multiplex PCR. Here the sample spans around 100,000 clones, roughly 82% being singletons. The TCR originated in a man in his sixties with renal cell carcinoma. The chain links TRBV7-9 to TRBJ2-1; unclear D gene. Sequences were derived from blood, sampled from a patient whose treatment included radiotherapy and nephrectomy. CDR3 sequence reads: CASTNIPGQYNEQFF. The CDR3 DNA sequence: TGTGCCAGCACCAACATCCCTGGGCAGTACAATGAGCAGTTCTTC. Supplemented by reference TRBV7-9 and TRBJ2-1, the full variable domain reads DTGVSQNPRHKITKRGQNVTFRCDPISEHNRLYWYRQTLGQGPEFLTYFQNEAQLEKSRLLSDRFSAERPKGSFSTLEIQRTEQGDSAMYLCASTNIPGQYNEQFFGPGTRLTVL.